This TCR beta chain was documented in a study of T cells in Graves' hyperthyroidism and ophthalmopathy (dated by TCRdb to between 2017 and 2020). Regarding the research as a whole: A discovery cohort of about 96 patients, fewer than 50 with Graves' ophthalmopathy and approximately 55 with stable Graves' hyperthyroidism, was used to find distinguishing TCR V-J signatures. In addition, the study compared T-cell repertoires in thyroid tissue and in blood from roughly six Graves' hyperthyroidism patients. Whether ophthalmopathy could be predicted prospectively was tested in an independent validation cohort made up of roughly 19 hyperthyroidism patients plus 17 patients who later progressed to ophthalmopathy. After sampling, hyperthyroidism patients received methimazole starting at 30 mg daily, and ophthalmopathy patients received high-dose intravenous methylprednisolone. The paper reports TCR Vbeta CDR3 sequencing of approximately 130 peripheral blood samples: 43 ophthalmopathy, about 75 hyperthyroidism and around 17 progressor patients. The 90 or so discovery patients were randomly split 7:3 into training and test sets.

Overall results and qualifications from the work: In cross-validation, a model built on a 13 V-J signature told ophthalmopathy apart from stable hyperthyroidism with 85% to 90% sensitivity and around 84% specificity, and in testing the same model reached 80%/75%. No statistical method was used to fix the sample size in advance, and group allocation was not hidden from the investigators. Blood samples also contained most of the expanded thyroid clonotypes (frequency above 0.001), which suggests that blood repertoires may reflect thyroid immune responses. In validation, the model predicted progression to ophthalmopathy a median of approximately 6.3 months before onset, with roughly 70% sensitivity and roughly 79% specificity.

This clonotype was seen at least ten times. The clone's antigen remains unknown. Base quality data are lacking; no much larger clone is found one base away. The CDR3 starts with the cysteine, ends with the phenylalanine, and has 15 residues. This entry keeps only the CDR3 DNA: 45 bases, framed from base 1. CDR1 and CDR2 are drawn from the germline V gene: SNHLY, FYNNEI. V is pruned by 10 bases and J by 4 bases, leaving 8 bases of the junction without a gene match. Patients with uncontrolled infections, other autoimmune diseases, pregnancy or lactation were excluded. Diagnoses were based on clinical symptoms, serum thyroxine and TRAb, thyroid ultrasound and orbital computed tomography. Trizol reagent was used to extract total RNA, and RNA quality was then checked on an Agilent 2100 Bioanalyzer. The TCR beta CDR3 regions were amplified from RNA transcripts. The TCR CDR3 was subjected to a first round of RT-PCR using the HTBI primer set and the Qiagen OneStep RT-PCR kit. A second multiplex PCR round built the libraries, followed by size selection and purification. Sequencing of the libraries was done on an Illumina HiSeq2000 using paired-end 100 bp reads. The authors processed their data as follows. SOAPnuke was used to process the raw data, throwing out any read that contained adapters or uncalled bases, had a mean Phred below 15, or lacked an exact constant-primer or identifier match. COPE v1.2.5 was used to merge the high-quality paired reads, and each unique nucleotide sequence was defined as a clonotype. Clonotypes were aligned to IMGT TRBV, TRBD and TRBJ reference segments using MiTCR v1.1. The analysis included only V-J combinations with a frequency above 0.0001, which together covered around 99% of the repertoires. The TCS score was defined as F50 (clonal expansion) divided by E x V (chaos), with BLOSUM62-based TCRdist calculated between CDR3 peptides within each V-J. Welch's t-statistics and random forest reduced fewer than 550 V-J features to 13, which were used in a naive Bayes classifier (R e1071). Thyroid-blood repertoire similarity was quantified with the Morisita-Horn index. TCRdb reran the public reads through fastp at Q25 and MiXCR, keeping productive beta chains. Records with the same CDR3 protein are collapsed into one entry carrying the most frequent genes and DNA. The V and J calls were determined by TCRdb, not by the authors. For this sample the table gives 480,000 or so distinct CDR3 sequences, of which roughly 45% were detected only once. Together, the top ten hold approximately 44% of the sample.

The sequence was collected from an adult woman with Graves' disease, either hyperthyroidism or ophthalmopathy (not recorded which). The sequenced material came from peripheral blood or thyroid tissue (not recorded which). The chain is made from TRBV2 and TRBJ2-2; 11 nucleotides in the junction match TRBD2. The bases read TGTGCCACCATCGGGACTAGCGGTTTCACCGGGGAGCTGTTTTTT. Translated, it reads CATIGTSGFTGELFF.